This T cell receptor (beta chain) was documented in a study of regulatory and conventional T cells in RAG deficiency. Study-wide points: Shannon entropy was markedly lower and Simpson indices higher in RAG-deficient patients than control T-cell subsets. Treg unique TCR beta sequences were around 100-fold fewer in Omenn syndrome and CID/AS patients than controls. Patient subsets had shorter CDR3s; Omenn Treg-Tconv overlap exceeded 80%.

This CDR3 has 13 residues. V gave up 6 bases and J gave up 2 bases; unmatched junction bases: 3. Germline V gene sequence: CDR1 MNHEY, CDR2 SVGAGI. Generated by immunoSEQ multiplex PCR, the TCRdb table keeps only in-frame clones and is missing some. Of about 50,000 clones detected, more than 80% appear once; the ten largest clones hold roughly 0.5%. Genomic DNA came from blood conventional CD4+ T cells gated CD25-low CD127-high. A note on this clone: Its matching antigen is unknown.

These same records also appear under a second study, on regulatory T cells. From that second work: Amplification used 52 TRBV primers and 13 TRBJ primers. Skewed V and J usage and few unique V-J pairs marked patient repertoires, most in Tregs.

The chain employs TRBV6-5 and TRBJ2-7; 8 bases are a match to TRBD1. The origin of this receptor is a human donor in good health. Material for sequencing was CD4+ effector T cells sorted from blood. The CDR3 DNA sequence: TGTGCCAGCAGGGACAGGGTAGCCTACGAGCAGTACTTC. Residues: CASRDRVAYEQYF.